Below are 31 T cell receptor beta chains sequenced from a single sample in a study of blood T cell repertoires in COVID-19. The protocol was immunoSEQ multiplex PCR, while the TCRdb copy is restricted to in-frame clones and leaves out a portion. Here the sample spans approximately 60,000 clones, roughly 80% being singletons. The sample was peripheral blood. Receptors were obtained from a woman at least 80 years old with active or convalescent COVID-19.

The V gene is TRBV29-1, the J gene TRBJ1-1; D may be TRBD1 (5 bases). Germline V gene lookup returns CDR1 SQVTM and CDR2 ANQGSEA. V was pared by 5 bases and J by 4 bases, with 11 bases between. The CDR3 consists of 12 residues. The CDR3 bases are TGCAGCGTTCTTCAGGGAGGCACTGAAGCTTTCTTT. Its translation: CSVLQGGTEAFF.

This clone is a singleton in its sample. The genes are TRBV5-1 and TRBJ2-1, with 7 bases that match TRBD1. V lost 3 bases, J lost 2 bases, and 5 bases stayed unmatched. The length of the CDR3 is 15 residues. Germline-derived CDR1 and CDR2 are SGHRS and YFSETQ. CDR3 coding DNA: TGCGCCAGCAGCTCCAACAGGGGTACCTACAATGAGCAGTTCTTC. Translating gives CASSSNRGTYNEQFF. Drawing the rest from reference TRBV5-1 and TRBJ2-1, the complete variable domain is KAGVTQTPRYLIKTRGQQVTLSCSPISGHRSVSWYQQTPGQGLQFLFEYFSETQRNKGNFPGRFSGRQFSNSRSEMNVSTLELGDSALYLCASSSNRGTYNEQFFGPGTRLTVL.

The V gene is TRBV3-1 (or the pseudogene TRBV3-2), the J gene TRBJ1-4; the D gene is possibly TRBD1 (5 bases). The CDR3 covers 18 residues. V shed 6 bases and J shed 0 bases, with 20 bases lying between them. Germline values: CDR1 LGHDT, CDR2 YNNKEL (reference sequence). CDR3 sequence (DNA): TGTGCCAGCAGTTCTTTCAGGGCCGGCTTCCCAACTAATGAAAAACTGTTTTTT. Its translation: CASSSFRAGFPTNEKLFF.

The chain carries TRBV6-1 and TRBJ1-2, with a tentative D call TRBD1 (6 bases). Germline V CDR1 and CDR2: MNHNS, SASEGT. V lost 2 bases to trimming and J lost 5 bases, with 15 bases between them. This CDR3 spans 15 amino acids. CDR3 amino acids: CASSELGARLYGYTF. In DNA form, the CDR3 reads TGTGCCAGCAGTGAATTGGGGGCCCGACTTTATGGCTACACCTTC.

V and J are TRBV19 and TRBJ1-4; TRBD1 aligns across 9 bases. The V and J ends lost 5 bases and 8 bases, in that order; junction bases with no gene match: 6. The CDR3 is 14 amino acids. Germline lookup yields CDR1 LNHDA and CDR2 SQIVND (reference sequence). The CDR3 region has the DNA TGTGCCAGTAGTGAACAGGGGGCTGGGGAAAAACTGTTTTTT. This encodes CASSEQGAGEKLFF.

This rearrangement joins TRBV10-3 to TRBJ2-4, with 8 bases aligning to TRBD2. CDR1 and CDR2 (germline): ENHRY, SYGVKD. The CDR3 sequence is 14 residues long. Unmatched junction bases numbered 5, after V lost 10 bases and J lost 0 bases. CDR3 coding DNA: TGTGCCACTCTCGCGGGGGGAGCCAAAAACATTCAGTACTTC. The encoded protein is CATLAGGAKNIQYF.

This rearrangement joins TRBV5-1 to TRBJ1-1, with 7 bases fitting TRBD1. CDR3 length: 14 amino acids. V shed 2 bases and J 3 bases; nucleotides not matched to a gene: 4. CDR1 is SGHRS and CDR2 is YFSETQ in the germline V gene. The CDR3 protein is CASSFAQGDTEAFF. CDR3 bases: TGCGCCAGCAGCTTTGCTCAGGGGGACACTGAAGCTTTCTTT.

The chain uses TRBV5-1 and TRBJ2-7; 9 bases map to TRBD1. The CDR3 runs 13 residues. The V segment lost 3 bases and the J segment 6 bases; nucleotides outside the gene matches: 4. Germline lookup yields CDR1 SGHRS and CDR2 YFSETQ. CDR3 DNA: TGCGCCAGCAGCTCGGACAGGGGACCCGAGCAGTACTTC. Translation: CASSSDRGPEQYF.

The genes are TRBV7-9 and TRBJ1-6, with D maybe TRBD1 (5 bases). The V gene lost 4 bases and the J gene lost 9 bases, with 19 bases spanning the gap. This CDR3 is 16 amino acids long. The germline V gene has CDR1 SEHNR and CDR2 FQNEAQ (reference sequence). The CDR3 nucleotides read TGTGCCAGCAGCTCCAAACCGGGACTATCGATTTCACCCCTCCACTTT. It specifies CASSSKPGLSISPLHF.

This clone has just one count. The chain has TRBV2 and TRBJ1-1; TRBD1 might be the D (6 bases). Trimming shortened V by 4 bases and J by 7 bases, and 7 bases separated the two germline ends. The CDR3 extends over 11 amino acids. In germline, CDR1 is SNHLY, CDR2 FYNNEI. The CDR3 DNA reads TGTGCCAGCAGTGGACAGGTTGAAGCTTTCTTT. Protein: CASSGQVEAFF.

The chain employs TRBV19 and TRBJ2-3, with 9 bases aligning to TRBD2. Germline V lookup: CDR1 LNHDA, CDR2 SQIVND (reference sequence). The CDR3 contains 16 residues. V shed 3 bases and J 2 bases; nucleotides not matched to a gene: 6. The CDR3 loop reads CASSMLRGGYTDTQYF. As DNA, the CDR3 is TGTGCCAGTAGTATGTTGCGGGGGGGGTACACAGATACGCAGTATTTT. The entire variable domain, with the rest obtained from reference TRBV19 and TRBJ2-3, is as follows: DGGITQSPKYLFRKEGQNVTLSCEQNLNHDAMYWYRQDPGQGLRLIYYSQIVNDFQKGDIAEGYSVSREKKESFPLTVTSAQKNPTAFYLCASSMLRGGYTDTQYFGPGTRLTVL.

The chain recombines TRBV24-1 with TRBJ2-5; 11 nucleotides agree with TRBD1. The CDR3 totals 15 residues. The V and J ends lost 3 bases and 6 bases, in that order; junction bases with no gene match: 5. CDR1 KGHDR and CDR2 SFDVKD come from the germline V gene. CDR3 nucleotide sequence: TGTGCCACCAGTGATCCCCGGACAGGGGGCCAGACCCAGTACTTC. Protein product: CATSDPRTGGQTQYF.

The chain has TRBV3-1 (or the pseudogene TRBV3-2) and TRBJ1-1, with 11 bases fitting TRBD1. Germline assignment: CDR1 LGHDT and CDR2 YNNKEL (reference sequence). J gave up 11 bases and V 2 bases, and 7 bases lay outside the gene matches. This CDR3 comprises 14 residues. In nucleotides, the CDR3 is TGTGCCAGCAGCCAAACTGGGACAGGGGGTCCCGCTTTCTTT. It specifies CASSQTGTGGPAFF.

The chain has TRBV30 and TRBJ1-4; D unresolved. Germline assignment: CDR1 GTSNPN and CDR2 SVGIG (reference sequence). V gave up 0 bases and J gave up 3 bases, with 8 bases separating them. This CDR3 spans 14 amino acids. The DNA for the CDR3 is TGTGCCTGGAGTGTGGGAGGGTCTAATGAAAAACTGTTTTTT. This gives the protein CAWSVGGSNEKLFF.

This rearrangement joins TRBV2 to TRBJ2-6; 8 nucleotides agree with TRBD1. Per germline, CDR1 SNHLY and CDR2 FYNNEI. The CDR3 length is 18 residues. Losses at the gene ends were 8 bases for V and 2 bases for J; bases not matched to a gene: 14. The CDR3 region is CASRTGFGLGTGANVLTF. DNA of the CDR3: TGTGCCAGCCGGACAGGGTTCGGTCTAGGCACTGGGGCCAACGTCCTGACTTTC.

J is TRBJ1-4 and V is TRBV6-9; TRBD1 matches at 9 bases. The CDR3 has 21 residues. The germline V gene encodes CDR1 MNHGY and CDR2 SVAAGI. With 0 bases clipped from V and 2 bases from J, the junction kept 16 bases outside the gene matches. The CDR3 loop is CASSYSQGAGRPEATNEKLFF. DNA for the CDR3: TGTGCCAGCAGTTATTCACAGGGGGCAGGGCGTCCGGAGGCGACTAATGAAAAACTGTTTTTT.

The chain's CDR3 is CASSSPGERGKAFF. CDR3 DNA: TGTGCCAGCAGCTCACCAGGGGAGCGGGGGAAAGCTTTCTTT. The chain employs TRBV3-1 (or the pseudogene TRBV3-2) and TRBJ1-1; tentatively, D is TRBD1 (6 bases). This CDR3 has 14 amino acids. CDR1 LGHDT and CDR2 YNNKEL come from the germline V gene (reference sequence). The V end was cut by 5 bases, the J end by 9 bases, with 19 bases between.

The CDR3 region has the DNA TGTGCAAGTCGCCCCCGCAGGGGATATGGCTACACCTTC. Translating it yields CASRPRRGYGYTF. The chain employs TRBV12-2 and TRBJ1-2; the listed D gene, TRBD1, was not tested against the DNA. TRBV12-2 is a listed pseudogene. The CDR3 length is 13 residues.

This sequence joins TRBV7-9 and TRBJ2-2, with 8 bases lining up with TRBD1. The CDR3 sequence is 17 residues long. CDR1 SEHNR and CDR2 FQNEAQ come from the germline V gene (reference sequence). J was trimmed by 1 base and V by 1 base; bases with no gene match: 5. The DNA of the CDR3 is TGTGCCAGCAGCTTAGTACCCGGACAGGGGAACACCGGGGAGCTGTTTTTT. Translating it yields CASSLVPGQGNTGELFF.

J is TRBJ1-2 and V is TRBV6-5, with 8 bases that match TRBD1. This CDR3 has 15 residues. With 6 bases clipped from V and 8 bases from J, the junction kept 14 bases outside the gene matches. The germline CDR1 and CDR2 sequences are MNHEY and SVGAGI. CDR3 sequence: CASSPDRAISGGYTF. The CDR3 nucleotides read TGTGCCAGCAGCCCGGACAGGGCAATATCAGGGGGCTACACCTTC.

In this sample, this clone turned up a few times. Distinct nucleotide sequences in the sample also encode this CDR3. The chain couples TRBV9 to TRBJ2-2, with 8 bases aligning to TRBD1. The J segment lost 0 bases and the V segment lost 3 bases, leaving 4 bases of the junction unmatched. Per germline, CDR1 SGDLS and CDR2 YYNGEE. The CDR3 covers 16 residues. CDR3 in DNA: TGTGCCAGCAGCGCCCGGGACAGGCCGAACACCGGGGAGCTGTTTTTT. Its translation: CASSARDRPNTGELFF.

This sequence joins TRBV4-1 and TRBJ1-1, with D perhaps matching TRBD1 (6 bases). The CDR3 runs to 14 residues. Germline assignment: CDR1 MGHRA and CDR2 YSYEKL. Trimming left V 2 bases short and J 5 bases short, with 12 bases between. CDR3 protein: CASSQPGAATEAFF. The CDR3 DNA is TGCGCCAGCAGCCAACCAGGGGCCGCGACTGAAGCTTTCTTT.

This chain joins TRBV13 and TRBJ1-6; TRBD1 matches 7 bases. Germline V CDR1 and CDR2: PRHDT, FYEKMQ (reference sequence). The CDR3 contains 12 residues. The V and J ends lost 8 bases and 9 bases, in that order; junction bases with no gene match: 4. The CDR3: CASEAGGSPLHF. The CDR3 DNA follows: TGTGCCAGCGAGGCAGGGGGTTCACCCCTCCACTTT.

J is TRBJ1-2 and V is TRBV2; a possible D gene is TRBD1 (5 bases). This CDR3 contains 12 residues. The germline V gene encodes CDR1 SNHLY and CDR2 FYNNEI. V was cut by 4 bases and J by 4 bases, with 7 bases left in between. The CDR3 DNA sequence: TGTGCCAGCAGTGGAGACAGCTATGGCTACACCTTC. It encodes CASSGDSYGYTF.

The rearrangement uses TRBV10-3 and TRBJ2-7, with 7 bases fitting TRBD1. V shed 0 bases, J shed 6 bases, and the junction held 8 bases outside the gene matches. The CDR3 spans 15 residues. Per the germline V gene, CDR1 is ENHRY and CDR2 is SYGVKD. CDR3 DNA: TGTGCCATCAGTGAGTCGATTGTCAACAGGGGCGAGCAGTACTTC. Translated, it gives CAISESIVNRGEQYF.

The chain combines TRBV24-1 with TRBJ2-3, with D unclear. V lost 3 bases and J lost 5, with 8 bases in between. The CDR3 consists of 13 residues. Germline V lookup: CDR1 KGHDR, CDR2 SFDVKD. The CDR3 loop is CATSDPSRDTQYF. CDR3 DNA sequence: TGTGCCACCAGTGATCCATCGCGAGATACGCAGTATTTT.

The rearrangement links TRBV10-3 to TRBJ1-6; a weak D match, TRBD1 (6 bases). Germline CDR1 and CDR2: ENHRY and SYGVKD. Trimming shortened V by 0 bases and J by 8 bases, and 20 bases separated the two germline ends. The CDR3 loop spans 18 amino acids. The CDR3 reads CAISESVGGSTGYSPLHF. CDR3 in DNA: TGTGCCATCAGTGAGTCGGTCGGCGGATCGACAGGATATTCACCCCTCCACTTT.

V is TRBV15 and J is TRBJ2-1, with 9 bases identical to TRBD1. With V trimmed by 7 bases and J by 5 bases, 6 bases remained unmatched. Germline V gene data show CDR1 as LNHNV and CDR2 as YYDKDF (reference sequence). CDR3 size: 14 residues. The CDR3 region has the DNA TGTGCCACCAATCCGGGACAGGGCAACAATGAGCAGTTCTTC. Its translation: CATNPGQGNNEQFF.

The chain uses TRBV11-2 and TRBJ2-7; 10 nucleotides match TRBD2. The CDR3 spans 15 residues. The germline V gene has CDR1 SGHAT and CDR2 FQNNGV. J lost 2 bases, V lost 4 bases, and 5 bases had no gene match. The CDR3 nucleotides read TGTGCCAGCAGCTCTAGCGGGGGTACCACCTACGAGCAGTACTTC. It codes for CASSSSGGTTYEQYF.

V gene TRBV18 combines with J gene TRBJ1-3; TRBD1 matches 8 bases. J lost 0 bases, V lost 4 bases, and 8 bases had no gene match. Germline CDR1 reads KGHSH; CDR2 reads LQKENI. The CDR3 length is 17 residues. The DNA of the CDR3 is TGTGCCAGCTCACTATCGGGACAGGCCCGCTCTGGAAACACCATATATTTT. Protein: CASSLSGQARSGNTIYF.

CDR3 sequence reads: CASSSTGNYGYTF. The CDR3 region has the DNA TGTGCCAGCAGTTCGACAGGGAACTATGGCTACACCTTC. V and J are TRBV2 and TRBJ1-2; 7 bases fit TRBD1. The CDR3 is made up of 13 amino acids. CDR1 and CDR2 (germline): SNHLY, FYNNEI. V trimming: 5 bases; J trimming: 2 bases; junction bases outside the gene matches: 2. Full variable domain (rest looked up from reference TRBV2 and TRBJ1-2): EPEVTQTPSHQVTQMGQEVILRCVPISNHLYFYWYRQILGQKVEFLVSFYNNEISEKSEIFDDQFSVERPDGSNFTLKIRSTKLEDSAMYFCASSSTGNYGYTFGSGTRLTVV.